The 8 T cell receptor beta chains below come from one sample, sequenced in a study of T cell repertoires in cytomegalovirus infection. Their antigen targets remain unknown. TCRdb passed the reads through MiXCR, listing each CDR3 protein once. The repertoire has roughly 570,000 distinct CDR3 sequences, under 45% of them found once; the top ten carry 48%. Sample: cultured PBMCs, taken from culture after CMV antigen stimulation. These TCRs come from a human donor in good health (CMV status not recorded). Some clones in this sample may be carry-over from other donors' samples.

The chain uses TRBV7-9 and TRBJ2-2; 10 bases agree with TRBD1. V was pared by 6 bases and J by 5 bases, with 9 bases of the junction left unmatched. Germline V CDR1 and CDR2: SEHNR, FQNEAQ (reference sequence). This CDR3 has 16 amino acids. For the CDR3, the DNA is TGTGCCAGCAGACTTACCGGGACAGGGGAGACCGGGGAGCTGTTTTTT. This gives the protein CASRLTGTGETGELFF.

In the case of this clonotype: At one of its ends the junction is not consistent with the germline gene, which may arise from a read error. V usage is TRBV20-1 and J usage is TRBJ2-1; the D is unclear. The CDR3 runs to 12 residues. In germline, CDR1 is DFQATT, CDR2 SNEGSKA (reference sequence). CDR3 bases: TGCAGTGCTAGAGATCAGACCCTCCCTGGCCTCTTC. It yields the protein CSARDQTLPGLF.

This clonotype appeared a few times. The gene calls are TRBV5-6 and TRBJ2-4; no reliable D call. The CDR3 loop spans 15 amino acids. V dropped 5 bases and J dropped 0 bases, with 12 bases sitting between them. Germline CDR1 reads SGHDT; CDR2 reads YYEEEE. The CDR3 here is CASSSLRIAKNIQYF. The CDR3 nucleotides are TGTGCCAGCAGTTCCCTCAGGATAGCCAAAAACATTCAGTACTTC.

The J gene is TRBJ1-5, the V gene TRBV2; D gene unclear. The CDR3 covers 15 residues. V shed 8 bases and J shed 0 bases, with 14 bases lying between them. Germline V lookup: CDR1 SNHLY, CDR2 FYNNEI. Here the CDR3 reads CASGPQWDSNQPQHF. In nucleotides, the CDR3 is TGTGCCAGCGGACCACAGTGGGATAGCAATCAGCCCCAGCATTTT.

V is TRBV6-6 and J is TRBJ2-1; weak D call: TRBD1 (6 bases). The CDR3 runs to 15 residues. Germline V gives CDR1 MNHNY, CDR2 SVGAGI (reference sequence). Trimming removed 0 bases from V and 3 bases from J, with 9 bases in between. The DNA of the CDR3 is TGTGCCAGCAGTTACTCCCGACAGGACTACAATGAGCAGTTCTTC. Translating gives CASSYSRQDYNEQFF.

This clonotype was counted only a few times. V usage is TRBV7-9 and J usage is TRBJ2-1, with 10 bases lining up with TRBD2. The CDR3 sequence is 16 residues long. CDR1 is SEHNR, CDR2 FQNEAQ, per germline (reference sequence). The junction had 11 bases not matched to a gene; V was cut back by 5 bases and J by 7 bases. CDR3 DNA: TGTGCCAGCAGCATCCGAGCGGGAGGGCCCGGGAATGAGCAGTTCTTC. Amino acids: CASSIRAGGPGNEQFF.

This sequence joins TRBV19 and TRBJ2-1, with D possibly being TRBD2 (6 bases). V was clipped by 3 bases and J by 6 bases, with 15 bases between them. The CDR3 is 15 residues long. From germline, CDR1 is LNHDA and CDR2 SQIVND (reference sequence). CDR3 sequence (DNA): TGTGCCAGTAGTATGGCGGGGACGACTGGCAATGAGCAGTTCTTC. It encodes CASSMAGTTGNEQFF. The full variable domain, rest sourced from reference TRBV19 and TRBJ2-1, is DGGITQSPKYLFRKEGQNVTLSCEQNLNHDAMYWYRQDPGQGLRLIYYSQIVNDFQKGDIAEGYSVSREKKESFPLTVTSAQKNPTAFYLCASSMAGTTGNEQFFGPGTRLTVL.

This chain's CDR3 is CASSGTRLKQIYNEQFF. CDR3 sequence (DNA): TGTGCCAGCAGTGGGACACGACTGAAACAGATTTACAATGAGCAGTTCTTC. V gene TRBV28 combines with J gene TRBJ2-1, with D tentatively TRBD1 (6 bases). Germline V gene lookup returns CDR1 MDHEN and CDR2 SYDVKM. V lost 5 bases, J lost 4 bases, and 21 bases lay in between. This CDR3 contains 17 residues.